This TCR beta chain is from a study of blood T cell repertoires in COVID-19 (dated by TCRdb to about 2020). Regarding the study in general: The collaborator samples originated in the United States, Italy and Spain and spanned the acute and convalescent phases of COVID-19. The material from the prospective study consisted of cDNA or gDNA derived from T cells, B-cell-depleted T cells, or PBMCs. Subjects who had been exposed to COVID-19, were actively infected with it, or had recovered from it provided the deeply sampled blood TCRbeta repertoires that made up the dataset. The repertoires were released in a freely available public database intended as a resource for research on the immune response to SARS-CoV-2. The samples were drawn from two sources: the first 160 participants of the ongoing ImmuneRACE study, and about 1,300 subjects contributed by 6 global collaborators. A de-identified subject ID, COVID-19 status, age in years and sex were almost always included in the sample metadata. Where available, HLA class I and class II types were obtained from metadata supplied by the sample provider rather than from assay-based typing. General study outcomes and caveats: Clinical and demographic metadata were provided uncurated, with the amount varying by source and participant.

In Seattle, one collaborating source enrolled patients while the infection was active and tracked those patients longitudinally over the course of disease. The collaborating institutions used their own protocols to collect whole blood in K2EDTA tubes. Collaborator samples were shipped for TCRbeta analysis as frozen whole blood, isolated PBMCs, or DNA extracted from either sample type. V is cut by 6 bases and J by 6 bases, and the space between the germline ends is 9 bases. Sequences KGHSH (CDR1) and LQKENI (CDR2) are obtained from the germline V gene. The CDR3, cysteine through phenylalanine, is 12 amino acids long. Kept here is only the CDR3 DNA, which spans 36 bases and is read in frame from base 1. TCRbeta CDR3 regions were amplified from genomic DNA by means of the immunoSEQ Assay, a bias-controlled multiplex PCR. The authors processed their data as follows. The number of nucleated cells in each sample was estimated from the amplification of reference gene primers within the assay. To quantify the absolute abundance of each unique TCRbeta CDR3 rearrangement, sequence reads were collapsed and filtered. For each sample, productive Simpson clonality was calculated by taking the square root of Simpson's diversity index across productive rearrangements. In TCRdb, the immuneACCESS table is reduced to in-frame sequences with V and J assigned. These tables do not hold every clone; where another copy was compared, an unresolved V gene accounts for under half, and the others remain unexplained. Clone size and the V and J calls come from that table; the DNA yielded D and trimming. This sample holds 240,000 or so clones; about four fifths were observed only once. 6.5% to 8.5% of the sample is taken by the ten largest.

In regard to this clone: Its antigen target is currently unknown. No much larger clone exists at a distance of one base, and base qualities are not known.

Recombination connected TRBV18 to TRBJ1-5, with the D gene uncertain. The clonotype originates from a woman older than 75 with COVID-19, enrolled during active disease. Sequencing was performed on peripheral blood. The CDR3 region reads CASSRGSQPQHF. The DNA is as follows: TGTGCCAGCTCCCGGGGTAGTCAGCCCCAGCATTTT.